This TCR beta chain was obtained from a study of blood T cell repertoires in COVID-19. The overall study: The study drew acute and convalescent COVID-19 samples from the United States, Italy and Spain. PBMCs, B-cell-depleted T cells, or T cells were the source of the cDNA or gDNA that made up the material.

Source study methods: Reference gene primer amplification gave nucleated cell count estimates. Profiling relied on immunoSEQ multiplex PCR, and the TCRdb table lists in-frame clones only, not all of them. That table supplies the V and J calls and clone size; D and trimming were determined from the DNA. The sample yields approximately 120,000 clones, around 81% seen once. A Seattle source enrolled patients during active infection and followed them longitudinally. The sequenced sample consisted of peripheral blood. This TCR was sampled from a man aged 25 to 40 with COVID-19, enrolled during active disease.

The CDR3 DNA is TGTGCCAGTAGTATCTGGGACAGAGGGAATTCACCCCTCCACTTT. As protein: CASSIWDRGNSPLHF. V usage is TRBV19 and J usage is TRBJ1-6; 7 nucleotides match TRBD1. The CDR3 sequence is 15 residues long. J gave up 7 bases and V 3 bases, and 6 bases lay outside the gene matches. Germline CDR1 reads LNHDA; CDR2 reads SQIVND (reference sequence).